The clone carrying this T cell receptor (beta chain) was counted between two and nine times. This entry is derived from a study of blood T cell repertoires in COVID-19. Study as a whole: T cells, B-cell-depleted T cells, or PBMCs supplied cDNA or gDNA.

In the authors' workflow: Reference gene primers were amplified, and this amplification served to estimate nucleated cell counts. Here immunoSEQ multiplex PCR was the method, and the copy in TCRdb shows in-frame clones only, minus some. The V and J calls and clone size are taken from that table; D and trimming were inferred from the DNA. The data show a few hundred thousand clones, approximately 91% seen once. Recruits, aged roughly 18 to 95 years, lived in 20 to 30 US areas. The CDR3 length is 17 residues. This TCR was sampled from a woman aged 18-30 years who had been exposed to COVID-19. The chain combines TRBV21-1 with TRBJ1-3; the listed D gene, TRBD1, was not tested against the DNA. TRBV21-1 is designated a pseudogene. The specimen was PBMCs or T cells enriched from blood (not recorded which). This CDR3 is CASSKQARDSYGNTIYF. The DNA for the CDR3 is TGTGCCAGCAGCAAACAAGCCCGGGACAGTTATGGAAACACCATATATTTT.